This T cell receptor beta chain was identified in a study of T cells after yellow fever vaccination. From the 5' RACE reads, TCRdb called clonotypes with MiXCR, one entry per CDR3 protein. This sample yields fewer than 400,000 distinct CDR3 sequences, of which about 6% are seen a single time; 15% belongs to the top ten. The V end was cut by 5 bases, the J end by 4 bases, with 12 bases between. CDR3 length equals 14 residues. CDR1 is SGDLS and CDR2 is YYNGEE in the germline V gene. This clonotype occurred many times. The antigen remains undetermined. Findings and limits, study-wide: The study re-detected most primary-vaccination clones after the booster (approximately 97% CD4, 88% CD8).

This chain uses TRBV9 with TRBJ2-2; D assignment may be TRBD1 or TRBD2 (6 bases each). This receptor was identified in a man between 25 and 39 years old who received the YFV17D yellow fever vaccine. The sequencing used PBMCs, collected 5 days after the yellow fever booster vaccination. DNA for the CDR3: TGTGCCAGCAGGGGGGGCTCCCTCACCGGGGAGCTGTTTTTT. Residues: CASRGGSLTGELFF.